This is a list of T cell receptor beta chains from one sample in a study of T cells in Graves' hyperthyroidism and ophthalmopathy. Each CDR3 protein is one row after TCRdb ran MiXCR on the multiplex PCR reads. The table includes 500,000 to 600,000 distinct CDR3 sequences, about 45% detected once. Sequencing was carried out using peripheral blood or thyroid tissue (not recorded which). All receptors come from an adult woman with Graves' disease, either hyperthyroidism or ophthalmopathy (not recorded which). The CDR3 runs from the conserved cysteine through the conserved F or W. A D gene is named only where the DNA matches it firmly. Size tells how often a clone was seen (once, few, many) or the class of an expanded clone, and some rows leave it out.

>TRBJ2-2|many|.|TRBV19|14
CATSPGPSYGELFF
TGTGCCACCTCACCGGGCCCCTCTTACGGGGAGCTGTTTTTT
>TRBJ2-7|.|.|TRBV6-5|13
CASSPRQGGEQYF
TGTGCCAGCAGCCCTCGACAGGGAGGCGAGCAGTACTTC
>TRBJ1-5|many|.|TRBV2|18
CASSVTLGGARGNQPQHF
TGTGCCAGCAGCGTTACTTTGGGAGGGGCGCGGGGCAATCAGCCCCAGCATTTT
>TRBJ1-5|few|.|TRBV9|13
CASSANAGEPQHF
TGTGCCAGCAGCGCTAACGCAGGGGAGCCCCAGCATTTT
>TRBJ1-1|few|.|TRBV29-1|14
CSVDGQALNTEAFF
TGCAGCGTTGATGGGCAGGCGCTCAACACTGAAGCTTTCTTT
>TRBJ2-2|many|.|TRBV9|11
CASGRTGELFF
TGTGCCAGCGGAAGGACCGGGGAGCTGTTTTTT
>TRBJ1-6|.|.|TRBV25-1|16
CASSELWGQGGSPLHF
TGTGCCAGCAGTGAATTATGGGGCCAGGGCGGGTCACCCCTCCACTTT
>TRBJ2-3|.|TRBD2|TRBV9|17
CASSPRLAGAGTDTQYF
TGTGCCAGCAGCCCACGACTAGCGGGAGCTGGCACAGATACGCAGTATTTT
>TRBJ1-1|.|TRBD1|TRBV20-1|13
CSARQGTRAEAFF
TGCAGTGCCCGACAGGGTACAAGGGCTGAAGCTTTCTTT
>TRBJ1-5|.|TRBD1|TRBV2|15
CASSEHRGSNQPQHF
TGTGCCAGCAGTGAACACAGGGGGTCCAATCAGCCCCAGCATTTT
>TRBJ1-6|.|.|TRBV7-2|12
CASSRTNQPLHF
TGTGCCAGCAGCCGGACCAATCAGCCCCTCCACTTT
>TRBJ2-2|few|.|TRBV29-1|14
CSVERAPNTGELFF
TGCAGCGTTGAACGGGCCCCGAACACCGGGGAGCTGTTTTTT
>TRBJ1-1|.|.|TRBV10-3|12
CAISDSNTEAFF
TGTGCCATCAGTGACTCGAACACTGAAGCTTTCTTT
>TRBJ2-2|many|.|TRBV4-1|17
CASSQGPGGLGTGELFF
TGCGCCAGCAGCCAAGGACCCGGGGGGCTGGGCACCGGGGAGCTGTTTTTT
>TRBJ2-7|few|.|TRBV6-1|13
CASKNTDYYEQYF
TGTGCCAGCAAAAATACTGACTACTACGAGCAGTACTTC
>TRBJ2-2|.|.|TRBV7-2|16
CASSQDRFGDTGELFF
TGTGCCAGCAGCCAAGATCGGTTCGGGGACACCGGGGAGCTGTTTTTT
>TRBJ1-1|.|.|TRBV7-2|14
CASSFKTENTEAFF
TGTGCCAGCAGCTTCAAGACAGAGAACACTGAAGCTTTCTTT
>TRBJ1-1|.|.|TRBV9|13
CASSYQLNRGAFF
TGTGCCAGCAGTTACCAGCTTAATCGTGGAGCTTTCTTT
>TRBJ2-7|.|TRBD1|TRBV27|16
CASSLLLGQGPYEQYF
TGTGCCAGCAGTTTACTATTGGGACAGGGGCCCTACGAGCAGTACTTC
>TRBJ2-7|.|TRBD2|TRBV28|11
CASSRAGEQYF
TGTGCCAGCAGTCGAGCGGGGGAGCAGTACTTC
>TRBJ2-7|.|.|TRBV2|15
CASSEAWGAGYEQYF
TGTGCCAGCAGTGAAGCGTGGGGGGCTGGGTACGAGCAGTACTTC
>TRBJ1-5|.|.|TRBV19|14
CASSRRGLNQPQHF
TGTGCCAGTAGTAGGAGGGGCCTCAATCAGCCCCAGCATTTT
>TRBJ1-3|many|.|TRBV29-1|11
CSVAGGNTIYF
TGCAGCGTCGCCGGAGGAAACACCATATATTTT
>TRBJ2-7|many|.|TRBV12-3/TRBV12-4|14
CASSLKARIYEQYF
TGTGCCAGCAGTTTAAAGGCCCGAATCTACGAGCAGTACTTC
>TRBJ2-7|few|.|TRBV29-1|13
CSLAGPPRYEQYF
TGCAGCTTGGCAGGGCCACCGCGGTACGAGCAGTACTTC
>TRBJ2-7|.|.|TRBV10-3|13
CAISEGRGYEQYF
TGTGCCATCAGTGAGGGACGGGGCTACGAGCAGTACTTT
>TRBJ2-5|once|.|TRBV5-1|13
CASSLGTNQPQYF
TGCGCCAGCAGCTTGGGGACCAATCAGCCCCAGTACTTC
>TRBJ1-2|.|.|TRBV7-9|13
CASSYRQDYGYTF
TGTGCCAGCAGCTATCGGCAGGACTATGGCTACACCTTC
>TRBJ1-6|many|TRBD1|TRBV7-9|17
CASSLGQGAVINSPLHF
TGTGCCAGCAGCTTGGGACAGGGGGCGGTCATCAATTCACCCCTCCACTTT